The following is a T cell receptor (beta chain) sequence with its context. Treatment noted: oral pan-JAK inhibitor, 5-10 mg twice daily. This sample was included in a study of CD8+ T cells in alopecia areata. V lost 7 bases, J lost 4 bases, and 12 bases stayed unmatched. CDR1 and CDR2 from the germline V gene are LNHDA and SQIVND (reference sequence). This CDR3 is 15 amino acids long. cDNA reverse transcribed from extracted RNA served as the sequencing template. The assay was immunoSEQ multiplex PCR, and TCRdb's table has in-frame clones only and misses some. This sample has around 210,000 clones; over 60% occur once, and the top ten carry roughly 4.2%.

The origin of this receptor is a human donor with alopecia areata. This chain connects TRBV19 to TRBJ1-1; 7 bases map to TRBD1. Sample: CD4+ T cells sorted from blood, taken at week 4, from a patient treated with tofacitinib. In DNA form, the CDR3 reads TGTGCCAGTACCATTCCACAGGGGAGGAGCACTGAAGCTTTCTTT. This encodes CASTIPQGRSTEAFF. The full variable domain, rest sourced from reference TRBV19 and TRBJ1-1, is DGGITQSPKYLFRKEGQNVTLSCEQNLNHDAMYWYRQDPGQGLRLIYYSQIVNDFQKGDIAEGYSVSREKKESFPLTVTSAQKNPTAFYLCASTIPQGRSTEAFFGQGTRLTVV.